The source of this TCR beta chain is a study of T cell responses to AZD1222 COVID-19 vaccine. Regarding the study as a whole: Spike-specific TCR repertoires showed rising breadth and depth after two AZD1222 doses. It should be noted that donors were predominantly white British and more often female, and clonal diversity was possibly underestimated. At baseline, just a handful of AZD1222 recipients tested seropositive.

V was cut by 4 bases and J by 5 bases, with 18 bases left in between. Germline CDR1 SGHRS, CDR2 YFSETQ. This CDR3 has 15 residues. As regards this clone: Antigen: not known.

Method: immunoSEQ multiplex PCR; TCRdb's copy keeps in-frame clones and lacks some. The sample holds 110,000 or so clones, 75% to 90% seen once. This specimen consisted of peripheral blood, obtained 28 days after the second AZD1222 dose. The J gene is TRBJ2-5, the V gene TRBV5-1; no definite D call. This TCR was recovered from an adult who received the AZD1222 COVID-19 vaccine. The CDR3 DNA reads TGCGCCAGCAGCCTCCTACCCGGACGGGCGGAGACCCAGTACTTC. Protein: CASSLLPGRAETQYF.